The 16 T cell receptor beta chains reported below all come from one sample, sequenced in a study of shared clonotypes between healthy human individuals (dated by TCRdb to about 2020). The library was obtained by the immunoSEQ multiplex PCR assay. In TCRdb, the immuneACCESS table is reduced to in-frame sequences with V and J assigned. These tables do not hold every clone; where another copy was compared, an unresolved V gene accounts for under half, and the others remain unexplained. The sample table records some 2.1 million clones; 93% of these occur just once. The biggest ten clones account for around 1.7% of the sample. For the CD8 naive samples, CD45RO-negative cells were positively selected for CCR7, yielding a CD45RA+CCR7+ population from which TemRA cells were excluded. The sequenced sample was naive CD8+ T cells from PBMCs. The label giving this sample's cell subset or site can be read as: CD45RA+CCR7+. These receptors originate from a man younger than 30 in good health. Some clones in this sample may be carry-over from other donors' samples.

The chain links TRBV27 to TRBJ2-5, with D tentatively TRBD1 (6 bases). The end of the DNA is better explained by TRBJ2-7, so the J call may be wrong. From germline, CDR1 is MNHEY and CDR2 SMNVEV (reference sequence). This CDR3 has 13 residues. As DNA, the CDR3 is TGTGCCAGCAGTTACCGAGGGGGCTACGAGCAGTACTTC. Residues: CASSYRGGYEQYF.

The chain recombines TRBV6-5 with TRBJ1-2; 8 nucleotides match TRBD1. CDR1 and CDR2 (germline): MNHEY, SVGAGI. This CDR3 region has 14 residues. V was pared by 5 bases and J by 4 bases, with 6 bases of the junction left unmatched. Here the CDR3 reads CASSETGAPYGYTF. The CDR3 region has the DNA TGTGCCAGCAGTGAGACAGGGGCACCCTATGGCTACACCTTC.

This clone occurred once. Other DNA sequences of this sample code for an identical CDR3. The chain employs TRBV5-1 and TRBJ2-1; TRBD1 matches 9 bases. Trimming took 4 bases from V and 4 from J; bases not matched to a gene: 6. The CDR3 covers 15 residues. CDR1 is SGHRS, CDR2 YFSETQ, per germline. The CDR3 DNA reads as TGCGCCAGCAGCCCCCGGGACAGGGTATACAATGAGCAGTTCTTC. Amino acid sequence: CASSPRDRVYNEQFF. Using reference TRBV5-1 and TRBJ2-1 for the parts outside the CDR3, the full variable domain is KAGVTQTPRYLIKTRGQQVTLSCSPISGHRSVSWYQQTPGQGLQFLFEYFSETQRNKGNFPGRFSGRQFSNSRSEMNVSTLELGDSALYLCASSPRDRVYNEQFFGPGTRLTVL.

A word on this clone: Other DNA sequences in this specimen translate into the identical CDR3. The chain combines TRBV29-1 with TRBJ2-7; D tentatively reads TRBD1 or TRBD2 (6 bases each). This CDR3 is built from 11 residues. With 2 bases removed from V and 7 bases from J, the gap between germline ends came to 9 bases. Germline-derived CDR1 and CDR2 are SQVTM and ANQGSEA. Written as DNA, the CDR3 is TGCAGCGTTGAAAGGAGGGGGGAGCAGTACTTC. This codes for CSVERRGEQYF.

This chain links TRBV4-1 with TRBJ2-1, with D unresolved. Germline CDR1 reads MGHRA; CDR2 reads YSYEKL. V was pared by 6 bases and J by 12 bases, with 15 bases between. This CDR3 is built from 12 residues. CDR3 protein: CASRYNSEAQFF. CDR3 nucleotides: TGCGCCAGCAGGTATAACTCGGAAGCGCAGTTCTTC.

Note on this clone: The same CDR3 arises from other DNA sequences in this sample as well. The gene calls are TRBV9 and TRBJ2-7; D not certain. The germline CDR1 and CDR2 sequences are SGDLS and YYNGEE. V was shortened by 0 bases and J by 0 bases, with 10 bases between the two germline ends. There are 15 residues in the CDR3. CDR3 bases: TGTGCCAGCAGCGTAGACGGCGGATCCTCCTACGAGCAGTACTTC. Translating gives CASSVDGGSSYEQYF.

This chain joins TRBV9 and TRBJ2-7; no clear D gene. Germline V gives CDR1 SGDLS, CDR2 YYNGEE. V shed 0 bases and J shed 4 bases, with 8 bases lying between them. This CDR3 comprises 13 residues. In nucleotides, the CDR3 is TGTGCCAGCAGCGTAGCTTCCCGGTACGAGCAGTACTTC. Encoded protein: CASSVASRYEQYF.

The gene calls are TRBV27 and TRBJ2-7; TRBD1 aligns across 9 bases. Looked up from germline, CDR1 is MNHEY and CDR2 is SMNVEV (reference sequence). The CDR3 totals 14 residues. V gave up 2 bases and J gave up 6 bases; unmatched junction bases: 5. The CDR3 coding sequence is TGTGCCAGCAGTTTACTCGGACAGGGGCGCGAGCAGTACTTC. Protein sequence: CASSLLGQGREQYF.

CDR3 DNA: TGTGCCAGCAGTTACTGGGACAGGGGTTCCTACGAGCAGTACTTC. It codes for CASSYWDRGSYEQYF. This chain links TRBV6-5 with TRBJ2-7; 10 nucleotides match TRBD1. From germline, CDR1 is MNHEY and CDR2 SVGAGI. This CDR3 region has 15 residues. V was clipped by 1 base and J by 1 base; unmatched bases: 1.

The chain is built from TRBV27 and TRBJ1-2; 8 bases align to TRBD1. Germline trimming cut 4 bases from V and 4 bases from J; bases unmatched to any gene: 5. The CDR3 has 14 amino acids. Germline loops: CDR1 MNHEY, CDR2 SMNVEV (reference sequence). CDR3 nucleotides: TGTGCCAGCAGTTCCAGGGGGCAAGGCTATGGCTACACCTTC. Translation: CASSSRGQGYGYTF.

This rearrangement joins TRBV27 to TRBJ1-1; no reliable D call. CDR1 is MNHEY and CDR2 is SMNVEV in the germline V gene (reference sequence). The germline V and J ends were trimmed by 3 bases and 6 bases, with 11 bases remaining between them. The CDR3 is made up of 13 amino acids. The CDR3 loop is CASSFIGGSEAFF. In DNA form, the CDR3 reads TGTGCCAGCAGTTTCATAGGTGGATCTGAAGCTTTCTTT.

Comments on this clone: Germline and junction disagree at one end, which may indicate a read error. V usage is TRBV4-1 and J usage is TRBJ2-3, with a possible D match to TRBD2 (6 bases). The CDR3 covers 14 residues. Germline lookup yields CDR1 MGHRA and CDR2 YSYEKL. CDR3 sequence: CASSTSPSRDTQYF. DNA of the CDR3: TGCGCCAGCAGCACTAGCCCAAGCAGAGATACGCAGTATTTT.

This rearrangement joins TRBV6-1 to TRBJ2-7; D call uncertain. This CDR3 is 13 amino acids long. Germline lookup yields CDR1 MNHNS and CDR2 SASEGT. V was pared by 1 base and J by 5 bases, with 9 bases between. The CDR3 region has the DNA TGTGCCAGCAGTGAAGTCGGCAGGCACGAGCAGTACTTC. Translated, it gives CASSEVGRHEQYF.

The V call is TRBV27, the J call TRBJ1-4, with TRBD1 matching over 7 bases. The CDR3 totals 13 residues. The ends lost 10 bases at V and 2 bases at J; junction bases unmatched: 4. Germline assignment: CDR1 MNHEY and CDR2 SMNVEV (reference sequence). CDR3 DNA: TGTGCCACCCAGGGGGGGACTAATGAAAAACTGTTTTTT. It codes for CATQGGTNEKLFF.

The gene calls are TRBV27 and TRBJ1-1; TRBD1 matches 7 bases. V lost 6 bases and J lost 5; bases outside the gene matches: 9. CDR1 is MNHEY and CDR2 is SMNVEV in the germline V gene (reference sequence). This CDR3 comprises 14 residues. The CDR3 DNA sequence: TGTGCCAGCAGCGACGTTACAGGGGAGACTGAAGCTTTCTTT. Translation gives CASSDVTGETEAFF.

The chain uses TRBV7-9 and TRBJ2-7; 8 nucleotides line up with TRBD1. The CDR3 has 15 amino acids. The ends lost 5 bases at V and 0 bases at J; junction bases unmatched: 6. From germline, CDR1 is SEHNR and CDR2 FQNEAQ (reference sequence). The CDR3 DNA is TGTGCCAGCAGCGGGACAGGTGCGCACTCCTACGAGCAGTACTTC. Amino acids: CASSGTGAHSYEQYF. Full variable domain (outside the CDR3, taken from reference TRBV7-9 and TRBJ2-7): DTGVSQNPRHKITKRGQNVTFRCDPISEHNRLYWYRQTLGQGPEFLTYFQNEAQLEKSRLLSDRFSAERPKGSFSTLEIQRTEQGDSAMYLCASSGTGAHSYEQYFGPGTRLTVT.